The source of this TCR beta chain is a study of shared clonotypes between healthy human individuals. This CDR3 has 16 residues. Trimming took 4 bases from V and 0 from J; bases not matched to a gene: 9. Germline V gene data show CDR1 as LGHNA and CDR2 as YNFKEQ. In the naive CD8 group, cells lacked CD45RO and were positively selected for CCR7, so terminally differentiated effector memory CD45RA+ cells were left out. The method was immunoSEQ multiplex PCR; TCRdb's version includes in-frame clones alone and lacks a portion of them. The repertoire holds roughly 2.1 million clones, with about 92% as singletons.

V is TRBV4-2 and J is TRBJ2-7, with 7 bases that match TRBD2. The specimen was naive CD8+ T cells from PBMCs. The clonotype was recovered from a man between 18 and 35 years old in good health. Some clones in this sample may be carry-over from other donors' samples. Written as DNA, the CDR3 is TGTGCCAGCAGCCCCCAAGCTAGCGGACTCTCCTACGAGCAGTACTTC. Its translation: CASSPQASGLSYEQYF.